Listed here are 6 T cell receptor beta chains from one sample, sequenced in a study of T cells after yellow fever vaccination. TCRdb re-called the 5' RACE reads with MiXCR, one entry per CDR3 protein. The table has hundreds of thousands of distinct CDR3 sequences, less than 20% seen once. Specimen: PBMCs, collected 5 to 6 days after the first yellow fever vaccination. The receptors shown here come from a man younger than 35 who received the YFV17D yellow fever vaccine.

The rearrangement links TRBV29-1 to TRBJ2-1; D is possibly TRBD2 (6 bases). CDR3 length: 11 residues. The V gene's germline CDR1 is SQVTM and CDR2 ANQGSEA. V was trimmed by 7 bases and J by 6 bases, leaving 10 bases between them. The CDR3 DNA is TGCAGCGGTGGGGGGTTCAATGAGCAGTTCTTC. Amino acids: CSGGGFNEQFF.

The rearrangement links TRBV4-1 to TRBJ1-5; no firm D call. Germline CDR1 reads MGHRA; CDR2 reads YSYEKL. CDR3 length: 16 residues. V lost 0 bases and J lost 3, with 12 bases in between. The CDR3 nucleotides read TGCGCCAGCAGCCAAGATTCCCCAGGCCTCAATCAGCCCCAGCATTTT. It is translated as CASSQDSPGLNQPQHF.

This clonotype was seen a handful of times. The chain carries TRBV12-3 or TRBV12-4 and TRBJ1-1; 8 bases are a match to TRBD1. The CDR3 has 14 residues. V dropped 2 bases and J dropped 5; count of bases not matched to a gene: 4. The CDR3 is CASSLQGARTEAFF. The CDR3 coding sequence is TGTGCCAGCAGTTTACAGGGGGCGAGGACTGAAGCTTTCTTT.

This clonotype has more than one count but fewer than ten. The genes are TRBV4-3 and TRBJ2-3; 10 nucleotides align to TRBD2. This CDR3 is 17 amino acids long. Trimming cost V 5 bases and J 2 bases; bases outside gene matches: 10. Germline CDR1 reads LGHNA; CDR2 reads YSLEER. CDR3 nucleotides: TGCGCCAGCAGCGACCTACTAGCGGGGTGTCTCACAGATACGCAGTATTTT. Its translation is CASSDLLAGCLTDTQYF.

The V gene is TRBV20-1, the J gene TRBJ2-7; D unclear. Germline values: CDR1 DFQATT, CDR2 SNEGSKA (reference sequence). This CDR3 spans 12 amino acids. V was cut by 6 bases and J by 1 base, with 10 bases left in between. CDR3 coding DNA: TGCAGTGCCGCCGGTCTATCCTACGAGCAGTACGTC. This gives the protein CSAAGLSYEQYV.

This clonotype has at least ten counts. The CDR3 DNA reads as TGTGCCAGCAGTGAATCCCGGGGGAGGGGGGCCACCGGGGAGCTGTTTTTT. It is translated as CASSESRGRGATGELFF. The V call is TRBV25-1, the J call TRBJ2-2; possible D gene TRBD2, 7 bases. The CDR3 contains 17 residues. Germline values: CDR1 MGHDK, CDR2 SYGVNS. The germline V and J ends were trimmed by 1 base and 4 bases, with 16 bases remaining between them.